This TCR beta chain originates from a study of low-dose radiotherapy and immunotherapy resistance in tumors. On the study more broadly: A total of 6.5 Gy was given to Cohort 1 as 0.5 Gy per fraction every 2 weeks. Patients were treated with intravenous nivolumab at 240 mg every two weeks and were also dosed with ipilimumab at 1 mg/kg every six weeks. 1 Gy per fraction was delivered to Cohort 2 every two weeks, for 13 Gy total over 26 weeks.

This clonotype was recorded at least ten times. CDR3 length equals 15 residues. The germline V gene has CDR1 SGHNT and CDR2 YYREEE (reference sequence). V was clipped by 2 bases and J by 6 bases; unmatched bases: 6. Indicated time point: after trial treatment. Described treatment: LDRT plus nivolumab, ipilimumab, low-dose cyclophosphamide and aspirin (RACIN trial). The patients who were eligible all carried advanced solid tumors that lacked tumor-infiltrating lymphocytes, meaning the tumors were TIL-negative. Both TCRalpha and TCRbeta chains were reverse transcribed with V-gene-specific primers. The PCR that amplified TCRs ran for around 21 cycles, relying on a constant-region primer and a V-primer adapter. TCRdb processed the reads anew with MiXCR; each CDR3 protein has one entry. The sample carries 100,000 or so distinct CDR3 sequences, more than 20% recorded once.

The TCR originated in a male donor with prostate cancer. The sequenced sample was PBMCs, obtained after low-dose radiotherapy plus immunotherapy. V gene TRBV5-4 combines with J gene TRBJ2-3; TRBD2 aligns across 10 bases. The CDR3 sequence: CASSFLAGAQDTQYF. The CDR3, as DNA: TGTGCCAGCAGCTTTCTAGCGGGGGCACAGGATACGCAGTATTTT.